Below are 29 T cell receptor beta chains sequenced from a single sample in a study of T cells after somatic rescue of genetic block. Sequencing used immunoSEQ multiplex PCR; TCRdb keeps in-frame clones, though not all of them. The repertoire holds over 95,000 clones, with around nine tenths as singletons. The sequenced material came from peripheral blood mononuclear cells (PBMCs). Every receptor here comes from a woman aged 18-29 years.

The chain carries TRBV15 and TRBJ1-1; D not resolved. Germline assignment: CDR1 LNHNV and CDR2 YYDKDF (reference sequence). V was cut by 2 bases and J by 1 base, with 8 bases left in between. This CDR3 has 14 amino acids. CDR3 sequence reads: CATSRQVSNTEAFF. The DNA of the CDR3 is TGTGCCACCAGCAGACAGGTGTCGAACACTGAAGCTTTCTTT.

This sequence joins TRBV9 and TRBJ1-6; D may be TRBD1 (5 bases). Germline V CDR1 and CDR2: SGDLS, YYNGEE. The V end was cut by 0 bases, the J end by 5 bases, with 6 bases between. This CDR3 region has 14 residues. The CDR3 bases are TGTGCCAGCAGCGTAGTAGGGGATAATTCACCCCTCCACTTT. Translating it yields CASSVVGDNSPLHF.

The chain links TRBV7-6 to TRBJ2-5; D unresolved. Germline loops: CDR1 SGHVS, CDR2 FNYEAQ. Trimming removed 6 bases at V and 0 bases at J, with 8 bases between. The CDR3 covers 13 residues. DNA for the CDR3: TGTGCCAGCAGTCAGAGACACCAAGAGACCCAGTACTTC. Its protein product is CASSQRHQETQYF.

V gene TRBV5-1 combines with J gene TRBJ1-4; a weak D match, TRBD1 (5 bases). CDR1 and CDR2 from the germline V gene are SGHRS and YFSETQ. V dropped 4 bases and J dropped 2 bases, with 12 bases sitting between them. The CDR3 totals 15 residues. The CDR3 loop reads CASSPVGATNEKLFF. In nucleotides, the CDR3 is TGCGCCAGCAGCCCTGTAGGGGCCACTAATGAAAAACTGTTTTTT.

V usage is TRBV18 and J usage is TRBJ1-2, with D tentatively TRBD1 (5 bases). V lost 5 bases, J lost 1 base, and 11 bases lay in between. CDR1 and CDR2 (germline): KGHSH, LQKENI. The CDR3 runs to 14 residues. The CDR3 protein is CASSRGANNYGYTF. The CDR3 coding sequence is TGTGCCAGCTCAAGGGGCGCCAATAACTATGGCTACACCTTC.

The CDR3 DNA follows: TGTGCCAGCAGCCGGCGGGCGGGTTTTATTCTTTACGAGCAGTACTTC. Amino acid sequence: CASSRRAGFILYEQYF. The genes are TRBV5-6 and TRBJ2-7, with TRBD2 as a possible D gene (5 bases). The CDR3 contains 16 residues. The germline V gene has CDR1 SGHDT and CDR2 YYEEEE. V lost 4 bases and J 4 bases, leaving 21 bases between the germline ends.

The V gene is TRBV29-1, the J gene TRBJ2-5; D remains unclear. Germline CDR1 and CDR2: SQVTM and ANQGSEA. The CDR3 is 13 amino acids. Trimming cost V 3 bases and J 1 base, with 9 bases left between them. The CDR3, as DNA: TGCAGCGTTGACCGAGCGTCCCAAGAGACCCAGTACTTC. Its translation is CSVDRASQETQYF. Together with reference TRBV29-1 and TRBJ2-5, the CDR3 gives the full variable domain: SAVISQKPSRDICQRGTSLTIQCQVDSQVTMMFWYRQQPGQSLTLIATANQGSEATYESGFVIDKFPISRPNLTFSTLTVSNMSPEDSSIYLCSVDRASQETQYFGPGTRLLVL.

A note on this clone: The same CDR3 also results from other DNA sequences found in this sample. J is TRBJ1-5 and V is TRBV6-4, with unresolved D. This CDR3 has 15 residues. Trimming shortened V by 5 bases and J by 4 bases, and 15 bases separated the two germline ends. Germline lookup yields CDR1 MRHNA and CDR2 SNTAGT. The CDR3 region is CASSQEGGSNQPQHF. The CDR3 DNA reads as TGTGCCAGCAGTCAGGAGGGCGGTTCTAATCAGCCCCAGCATTTT.

The chain joins TRBV6-6 to TRBJ2-1, with 9 bases aligning to TRBD2. Per the germline V gene, CDR1 is MNHNY and CDR2 is SVGAGI (reference sequence). This CDR3 has 15 amino acids. Unmatched junction bases numbered 3, after V lost 2 bases and J lost 4 bases. The CDR3 nucleotides read TGTGCCAGCAGTTACAGAGCGGGGGGATACAATGAGCAGTTCTTC. It specifies CASSYRAGGYNEQFF.

A single count supports this clone. The chain recombines TRBV15 with TRBJ1-5; no definite D call. Germline CDR1 and CDR2: LNHNV and YYDKDF (reference sequence). Trimming removed 1 base from V and 0 bases from J, with 7 bases in between. This CDR3 is 15 amino acids long. The CDR3 DNA is TGTGCCACCAGCAGAGCCGGGAATAGCAATCAGCCCCAGCATTTT. Translated: CATSRAGNSNQPQHF. Drawing the rest from reference TRBV15 and TRBJ1-5, the complete variable domain is DAMVIQNPRYQVTQFGKPVTLSCSQTLNHNVMYWYQQKSSQAPKLLFHYYDKDFNNEADTPDNFQSRRPNTSFCFLDIRSPGLGDTAMYLCATSRAGNSNQPQHFGDGTRLSIL.

This chain connects TRBV6-5 to TRBJ1-5, with D possibly matching TRBD1 (5 bases). The germline V gene has CDR1 MNHEY and CDR2 SVGAGI. The CDR3 runs 14 residues. V lost 6 bases and J lost 1, with 10 bases in between. CDR3 DNA sequence: TGTGCCAGCAGGGAGGGGTTAAGCAATCAGCCCCAGCATTTT. Translating gives CASREGLSNQPQHF.

The chain uses TRBV14 and TRBJ1-2, with TRBD1 matching 8 bases. Looked up from germline, CDR1 is SGHDN and CDR2 is FVKESK. This CDR3 has 17 amino acids. J lost 8 bases, V lost 4 bases, and 18 bases had no gene match. In DNA form, the CDR3 reads TGTGCCAGCAGCCCCCCGGACAGGGTGGACCTTTTTATAGGCTACACCTTC. It codes for CASSPPDRVDLFIGYTF.

The chain employs TRBV5-1 and TRBJ1-1; D may be TRBD1 (6 bases). V was shortened by 0 bases and J by 2 bases, with 11 bases between the two germline ends. This CDR3 has 15 amino acids. CDR1 is SGHRS, CDR2 YFSETQ, per germline. In nucleotides, the CDR3 is TGCGCCAGCAGCTTGGCACAGGGAGGAAACACTGAAGCTTTCTTT. This codes for CASSLAQGGNTEAFF.

The V call is TRBV5-1, the J call TRBJ1-2; D uncertain. The CDR3 length is 15 residues. The V end was cut by 3 bases, the J end by 0 bases, with 12 bases between. Germline values: CDR1 SGHRS, CDR2 YFSETQ. CDR3 in amino acids: CASSSTVGSNYGYTF. The CDR3 DNA is TGCGCCAGCAGCTCCACAGTGGGGTCTAACTATGGCTACACCTTC.

CDR3 nucleotide sequence: TGTGCCAGCAGCCCCCGGGACAGGGGCAATATGGATGAGCAGTTCTTC. Its protein product is CASSPRDRGNMDEQFF. J is TRBJ2-1 and V is TRBV7-8; 10 nucleotides align to TRBD1. Trimming cost V 5 bases and J 8 bases; bases outside gene matches: 12. This CDR3 is built from 16 residues. CDR1 and CDR2 (germline): SGHVS, FQNEAQ.

The sample holds one count of this clone. This chain uses TRBV4-3 with TRBJ2-2; TRBD2 matches 9 bases. CDR1 and CDR2 from the germline V gene are LGHNA and YSLEER. V was clipped by 5 bases and J by 0 bases; unmatched bases: 7. The CDR3 loop spans 17 amino acids. For the CDR3, the DNA is TGCGCCAGCAGCGCTGGGTTAGCGGGGGCGAACACCGGGGAGCTGTTTTTT. Its protein product is CASSAGLAGANTGELFF.

J is TRBJ2-5 and V is TRBV19; possible D gene TRBD1, 7 bases. Germline values: CDR1 LNHDA, CDR2 SQIVND (reference sequence). The CDR3 runs 13 residues. The V gene lost 3 bases and the J gene lost 4 bases, with 9 bases spanning the gap. The CDR3: CASSIQGGETQYF. The CDR3 DNA reads as TGTGCCAGTAGTATTCAGGGGGGAGAGACCCAGTACTTC.

The rearrangement joins TRBV29-1 to TRBJ1-4, with D perhaps TRBD1 (6 bases). CDR1 and CDR2 (germline): SQVTM, ANQGSEA. V dropped 7 bases and J dropped 8 bases, with 17 bases sitting between them. The CDR3 spans 13 residues. DNA of the CDR3: TGCAGCGCCAGCGAGGGGGTCGAGGAAAAACTGTTTTTT. Protein product: CSASEGVEEKLFF.

This clone was seen a single time. The rearrangement uses TRBV19 and TRBJ1-5, with 7 bases identical to TRBD1. The CDR3 length is 16 residues. The V segment lost 0 bases and the J segment 1 base; nucleotides outside the gene matches: 3. Germline V gene sequence: CDR1 LNHDA, CDR2 SQIVND (reference sequence). The CDR3 bases are TGTGCCAGTAGTATAGATAAGGGGGCGAGCAATCAGCCCCAGCATTTT. Its translation is CASSIDKGASNQPQHF.

This chain joins TRBV5-1 and TRBJ2-7, with D perhaps TRBD1 or TRBD2 (5 bases each). Trimming shortened V by 6 bases and J by 2 bases, and 21 bases separated the two germline ends. CDR3 size: 16 residues. Germline V gene sequence: CDR1 SGHRS, CDR2 YFSETQ. CDR3 sequence: CASTRITGTYAYEQYF. CDR3 nucleotide sequence: TGCGCCAGCACCAGGATTACCGGGACGTACGCCTACGAGCAGTACTTC.

This chain joins TRBV4-3 and TRBJ1-1, with a possible D match to TRBD1 (5 bases). The CDR3 is 16 amino acids. The germline V gene encodes CDR1 LGHNA and CDR2 YSLEER. V lost 0 bases and J lost 3, with 14 bases in between. CDR3 in DNA: TGCGCCAGCAGCCAAGAGTCTGGCAGGGTTTACACTGAAGCTTTCTTT. Protein sequence: CASSQESGRVYTEAFF.

The chain couples TRBV19 to TRBJ2-7; the D gene could be TRBD1 or TRBD2 (5 bases each). With 4 bases removed from V and 0 bases from J, the gap between germline ends came to 10 bases. Germline-derived CDR1 and CDR2 are LNHDA and SQIVND (reference sequence). The CDR3 contains 14 residues. Written as DNA, the CDR3 is TGTGCCAGTAGTACCGGGACGGACTCCTACGAGCAGTACTTC. Translated, it gives CASSTGTDSYEQYF.

This chain joins TRBV19 and TRBJ1-1, with 9 nucleotides matching TRBD1. V lost 5 bases to trimming and J lost 10 bases; unmatched junction nucleotides: 11. Germline V gene lookup returns CDR1 LNHDA and CDR2 SQIVND (reference sequence). The CDR3 is 14 residues long. This CDR3 reads CASSPGRPTGGAFF. Written as DNA, the CDR3 is TGTGCCAGTAGTCCCGGGAGGCCGACAGGGGGAGCTTTCTTT.

The gene calls are TRBV19 and TRBJ2-3; 11 nucleotides agree with TRBD2. V shed 6 bases and J 6 bases; nucleotides not matched to a gene: 5. Germline V gene data show CDR1 as LNHDA and CDR2 as SQIVND (reference sequence). The CDR3 length is 14 residues. The CDR3 sequence: CASSLAGGQDTQYF. In DNA, the CDR3 is TGTGCCAGTAGCTTAGCGGGGGGGCAGGATACGCAGTATTTT.

This chain connects TRBV10-1 to TRBJ2-7; TRBD2 matches 9 bases. Germline CDR1 is WNHNN and CDR2 is SYGVQD (reference sequence). V was pared by 4 bases and J by 0 bases, with 10 bases of the junction left unmatched. The CDR3 totals 17 residues. The CDR3, as DNA: TGCGCCAGCAGTGGTAATAGCGGGGGCTTTAGCTCCTACGAGCAGTACTTC. Amino acid sequence: CASSGNSGGFSSYEQYF.

The V and J genes are TRBV2 and TRBJ2-1; the match to TRBD1 covers 7 bases. In germline, CDR1 is SNHLY, CDR2 FYNNEI. The ends lost 7 bases at V and 4 bases at J; junction bases unmatched: 10. CDR3 length: 15 residues. CDR3: CASTMDRRLYNEQFF. The DNA of the CDR3 is TGTGCCAGCACTATGGACAGGCGACTTTACAATGAGCAGTTCTTC.

This chain joins TRBV19 and TRBJ1-2; D gene unclear. This CDR3 has 13 amino acids. The ends were cut back, 8 bases at V and 0 bases at J, with 10 bases in the middle. Germline V gene sequence: CDR1 LNHDA, CDR2 SQIVND (reference sequence). This chain's CDR3 is CASSPGSNYGYTF. CDR3 nucleotides: TGTGCCAGTTCTCCCGGGTCTAACTATGGCTACACCTTC.

This clone has only one observation. J is TRBJ1-3 and V is TRBV7-2, with D perhaps TRBD1 (5 bases). Deletions cut 1 base from V and 4 bases from J, with 11 bases between. The CDR3 is 15 residues long. The V gene's germline CDR1 is SGHTA and CDR2 FQGNSA. The CDR3 sequence: CASSLVTGLGNTIYF. The CDR3, as DNA: TGTGCCAGCAGCTTAGTAACGGGGCTGGGAAACACCATATATTTT.

The chain employs TRBV2 and TRBJ1-1, with D hard to call. Germline lookup yields CDR1 SNHLY and CDR2 FYNNEI. The germline V and J ends were trimmed by 5 bases and 8 bases, with 6 bases remaining between them. This CDR3 comprises 10 residues. The chain's CDR3 is CASSTGEAFF. Written as DNA, the CDR3 is TGTGCCAGCAGTACCGGGGAAGCTTTCTTT. The whole variable domain, filled in from reference TRBV2 and TRBJ1-1, reads EPEVTQTPSHQVTQMGQEVILRCVPISNHLYFYWYRQILGQKVEFLVSFYNNEISEKSEIFDDQFSVERPDGSNFTLKIRSTKLEDSAMYFCASSTGEAFFGQGTRLTVV.